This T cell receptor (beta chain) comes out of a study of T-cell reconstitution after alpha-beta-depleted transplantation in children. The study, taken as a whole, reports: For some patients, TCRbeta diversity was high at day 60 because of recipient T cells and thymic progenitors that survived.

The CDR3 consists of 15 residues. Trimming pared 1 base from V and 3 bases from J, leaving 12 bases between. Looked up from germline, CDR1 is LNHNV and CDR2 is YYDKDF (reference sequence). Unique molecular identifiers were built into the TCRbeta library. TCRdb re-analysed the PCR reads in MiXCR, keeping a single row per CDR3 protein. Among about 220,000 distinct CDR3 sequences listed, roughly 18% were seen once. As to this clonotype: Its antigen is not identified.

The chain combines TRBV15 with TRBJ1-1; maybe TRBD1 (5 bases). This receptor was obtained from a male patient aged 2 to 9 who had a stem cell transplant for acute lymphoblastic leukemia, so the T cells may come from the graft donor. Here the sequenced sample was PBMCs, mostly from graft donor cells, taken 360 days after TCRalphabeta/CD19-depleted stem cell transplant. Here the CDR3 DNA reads TGTGCCACCAGCAGAGTCTGGGGGGGGGACACTGAAGCTTTCTTT. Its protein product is CATSRVWGGDTEAFF.